Sequencing of this T cell receptor beta chain was carried out in a study of blood T cell repertoires in COVID-19. The overall study: COVID-19 samples, acute and convalescent, were from the United States, Italy and Spain.

This clone was detected once. Seattle-derived patients entered the study during active infection and were followed longitudinally. Germline V gene lookup returns CDR1 KGHDR and CDR2 SFDVKD. V was clipped by 3 bases and J by 7 bases, with 8 bases between them. The CDR3 loop spans 12 amino acids. Only in-frame clones appear in the TCRdb table, and some are missing; sequencing was by immunoSEQ multiplex PCR. Found here are roughly 410,000 clones, 89% of them singletons; the top ten hold 1.5% to 1.8%. This receptor was taken from a woman in her thirties or forties with COVID-19, enrolled during active disease. Sequences were obtained from peripheral blood. This rearrangement joins TRBV24-1 to TRBJ1-2, with a weak D call TRBD1 (5 bases). Here the CDR3 DNA reads TGTGCCACCAGTGATCCCAGGGTTGGCTACACCTTC. Translation: CATSDPRVGYTF.